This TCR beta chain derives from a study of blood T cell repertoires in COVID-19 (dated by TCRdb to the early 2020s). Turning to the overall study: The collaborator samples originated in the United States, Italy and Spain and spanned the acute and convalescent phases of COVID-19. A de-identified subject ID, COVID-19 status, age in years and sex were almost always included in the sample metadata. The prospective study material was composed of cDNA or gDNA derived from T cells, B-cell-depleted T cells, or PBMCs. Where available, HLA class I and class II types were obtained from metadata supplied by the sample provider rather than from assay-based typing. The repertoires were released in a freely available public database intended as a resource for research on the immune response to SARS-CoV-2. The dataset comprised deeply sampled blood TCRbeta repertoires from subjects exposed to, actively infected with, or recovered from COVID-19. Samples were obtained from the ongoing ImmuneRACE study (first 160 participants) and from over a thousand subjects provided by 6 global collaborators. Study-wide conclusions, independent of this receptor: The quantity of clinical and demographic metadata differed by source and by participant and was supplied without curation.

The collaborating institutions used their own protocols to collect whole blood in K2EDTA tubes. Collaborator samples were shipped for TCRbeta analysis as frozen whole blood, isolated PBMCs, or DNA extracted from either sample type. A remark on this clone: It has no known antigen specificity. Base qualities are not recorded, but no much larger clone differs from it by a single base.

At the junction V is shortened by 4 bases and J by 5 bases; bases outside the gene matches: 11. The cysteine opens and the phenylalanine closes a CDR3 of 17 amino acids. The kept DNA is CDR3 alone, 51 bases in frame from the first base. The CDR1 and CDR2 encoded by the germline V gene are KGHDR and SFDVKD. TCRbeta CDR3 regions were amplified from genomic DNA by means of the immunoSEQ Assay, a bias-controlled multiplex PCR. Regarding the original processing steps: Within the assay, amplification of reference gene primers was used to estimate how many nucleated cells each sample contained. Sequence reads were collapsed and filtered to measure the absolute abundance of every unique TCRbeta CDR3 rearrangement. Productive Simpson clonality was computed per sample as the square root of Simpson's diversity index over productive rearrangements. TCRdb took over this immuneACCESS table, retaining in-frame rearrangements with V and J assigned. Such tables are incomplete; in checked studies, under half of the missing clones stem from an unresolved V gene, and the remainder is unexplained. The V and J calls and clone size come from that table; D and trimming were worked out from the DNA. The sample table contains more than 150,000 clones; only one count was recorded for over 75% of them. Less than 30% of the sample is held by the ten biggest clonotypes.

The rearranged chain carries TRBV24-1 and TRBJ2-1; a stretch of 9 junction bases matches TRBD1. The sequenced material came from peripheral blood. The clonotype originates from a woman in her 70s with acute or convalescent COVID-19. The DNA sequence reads TGTGCCACCAGTGACCGTCGCGGGACAGGGCCTAACAATGAGCAGTTCTTC. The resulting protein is CATSDRRGTGPNNEQFF.